The next 29 T cell receptor beta chains were all read from a single sample in a study of blood T cell repertoires in COVID-19. Method: immunoSEQ multiplex PCR; TCRdb's copy keeps in-frame clones and lacks some. The sample includes some 70,000 clones, approximately 79% seen only once; the top ten take just over 6.5%. The sequenced sample consisted of peripheral blood. The receptors were sampled from a man aged 55 to 70 with acute or convalescent COVID-19.

The chain is built from TRBV15 and TRBJ1-2; no clear D. The CDR3 covers 14 residues. V was pared by 0 bases and J by 3 bases, with 8 bases between. From germline, CDR1 is LNHNV and CDR2 YYDKDF (reference sequence). The CDR3 DNA follows: TGTGCCACCAGCAGAGATCGTCGGGACTATGGCTACACCTTC. Its translation: CATSRDRRDYGYTF.

The V call is TRBV7-9, the J call TRBJ1-5; possible D gene TRBD1, 6 bases. The CDR3 covers 14 residues. The germline CDR1 and CDR2 sequences are SEHNR and FQNEAQ (reference sequence). Trimming left V 4 bases short and J 0 bases short, with 7 bases between. This chain's CDR3 is CASSWTDSNQPQHF. The DNA for the CDR3 is TGTGCCAGCAGCTGGACAGATAGCAATCAGCCCCAGCATTTT.

This clone was observed once. This chain uses TRBV5-1 with TRBJ2-7; D is unresolved. CDR1 is SGHRS and CDR2 is YFSETQ in the germline V gene. Trimming left V 0 bases short and J 3 bases short, with 7 bases between. The CDR3 runs to 13 residues. DNA for the CDR3: TGCGCCAGCAGCTTGGTCACAGACTACGAGCAGTACTTC. Amino acid sequence: CASSLVTDYEQYF.

The chain combines TRBV7-2 with TRBJ2-2; D perhaps matches TRBD2 (7 bases). V was trimmed by 6 bases and J by 4 bases, leaving 18 bases between them. The CDR3 is made up of 16 amino acids. CDR1 is SGHTA and CDR2 is FQGNSA in the germline V gene. This CDR3 is CASRAGGPVSTGELFF. As DNA, the CDR3 is TGTGCCAGCAGGGCCGGGGGGCCAGTTAGCACCGGGGAGCTGTTTTTT.

The gene calls are TRBV6-2 or TRBV6-3 and TRBJ1-5; 8 bases map to TRBD1. V gave up 6 bases and J gave up 7 bases; unmatched junction bases: 11. The CDR3 is 15 residues long. Germline V gene sequence: CDR1 MNHEY, CDR2 SVGEGT. CDR3 sequence (DNA): TGTGCCAGCAGCCCACACGGACAGGGACGGCAGCCCCAGCATTTT. Translating gives CASSPHGQGRQPQHF.

The V and J genes are TRBV4-3 and TRBJ1-5; TRBD1 matches at 8 bases. Germline V lookup: CDR1 LGHNA, CDR2 YSLEER. The CDR3 totals 18 residues. The V and J ends lost 4 bases and 2 bases, in that order; junction bases with no gene match: 13. The CDR3 loop reads CASSLPYDRGRGNQPQHF. The CDR3 DNA sequence: TGCGCCAGCAGCCTTCCCTACGACAGGGGAAGGGGCAATCAGCCCCAGCATTTT.

Concerning this clone itself: Additional DNA sequences in this sample encode the identical CDR3. The rearrangement uses TRBV19 and TRBJ2-1; D may be TRBD1 (5 bases). Germline lookup yields CDR1 LNHDA and CDR2 SQIVND (reference sequence). The V gene lost 3 bases and the J gene lost 2 bases, with 11 bases spanning the gap. This CDR3 region has 15 residues. CDR3 residues: CASSIQGATYNEQFF. The CDR3 DNA reads as TGTGCCAGTAGTATTCAAGGGGCAACCTACAATGAGCAGTTCTTC.

The chain links TRBV6-5 to TRBJ1-2; D call uncertain. V dropped 6 bases and J dropped 2 bases, with 4 bases sitting between them. Germline V CDR1 and CDR2: MNHEY, SVGAGI. This CDR3 has 11 amino acids. Here the CDR3 reads CASSSNYGYTF. The DNA for the CDR3 is TGTGCCAGCAGCTCGAACTATGGCTACACCTTC.

The V and J genes are TRBV7-2 and TRBJ1-3, with a tentative D call TRBD1 (5 bases). The CDR3 sequence is 14 residues long. In germline, CDR1 is SGHTA, CDR2 FQGNSA. V lost 3 bases and J 7 bases, leaving 13 bases between the germline ends. CDR3 nucleotides: TGTGCCAGCAGCTTCGGATGGGGGGAGAACACCATATATTTT. This encodes CASSFGWGENTIYF.

The chain carries TRBV2 and TRBJ2-5; TRBD1 matches at 9 bases. Germline trimming cut 6 bases from V and 4 bases from J; bases unmatched to any gene: 9. Germline V gene lookup returns CDR1 SNHLY and CDR2 FYNNEI. The CDR3 extends over 15 amino acids. Here the CDR3 reads CASRRQTGGRETQYF. As DNA, the CDR3 is TGTGCCAGCAGACGCCAGACAGGGGGAAGAGAGACCCAGTACTTC.

This chain connects TRBV5-4 to TRBJ1-5, with unresolved D. There are 16 residues in the CDR3. Germline lookup yields CDR1 SGHNT and CDR2 YYREEE (reference sequence). The V gene lost 0 bases and the J gene lost 4 bases, with 14 bases spanning the gap. CDR3 residues: CASSLGPGSANQPQHF. For the CDR3, the DNA is TGTGCCAGCAGCTTGGGGCCGGGATCGGCAAATCAGCCCCAGCATTTT.

V usage is TRBV7-2 and J usage is TRBJ2-2; 11 positions match TRBD2. Germline V CDR1 and CDR2: SGHTA, FQGNSA. V was clipped by 5 bases and J by 7 bases; unmatched bases: 9. This CDR3 is 16 amino acids long. The DNA for the CDR3 is TGTGCCAGCAGCGTAGATAGCGGGGGGGCCTTCGGGGAGCTGTTTTTT. Translation gives CASSVDSGGAFGELFF. Using reference TRBV7-2 and TRBJ2-2 for the parts outside the CDR3, the full variable domain is GAGVSQSPSNKVTEKGKDVELRCDPISGHTALYWYRQSLGQGLEFLIYFQGNSAPDKSGLPSDRFSAERTGGSVSTLTIQRTQQEDSAVYLCASSVDSGGAFGELFFGEGSRLTVL.

The V and J genes are TRBV6-5 and TRBJ1-1, with TRBD1 matching over 10 bases. Trimming cost V 5 bases and J 5 bases; bases outside gene matches: 5. Germline CDR1 reads MNHEY; CDR2 reads SVGAGI. The CDR3 sequence is 14 residues long. CDR3 sequence (DNA): TGTGCCAGCAGTCGGACAGGGGGACGGACTGAAGCTTTCTTT. This translates into CASSRTGGRTEAFF.

The chain carries TRBV9 and TRBJ1-3; the match to TRBD1 covers 9 bases. There are 14 residues in the CDR3. Per germline, CDR1 SGDLS and CDR2 YYNGEE. V lost 3 bases, J lost 7 bases, and 5 bases stayed unmatched. The CDR3 region has the DNA TGTGCCAGCAGCGAGGGACAGGGAAAGAACACCATATATTTT. Its protein product is CASSEGQGKNTIYF.

The rearrangement uses TRBV29-1 and TRBJ1-3, with D tentatively TRBD1 (6 bases). The CDR3 is 13 amino acids. Trimming removed 2 bases at V and 4 bases at J, with 9 bases between. Germline V gene data show CDR1 as SQVTM and CDR2 as ANQGSEA. The CDR3 is CSVETGIGNTIYF. In DNA form, the CDR3 reads TGCAGCGTTGAAACAGGGATAGGAAACACCATATATTTT. Supplemented by reference TRBV29-1 and TRBJ1-3, the full variable domain reads SAVISQKPSRDICQRGTSLTIQCQVDSQVTMMFWYRQQPGQSLTLIATANQGSEATYESGFVIDKFPISRPNLTFSTLTVSNMSPEDSSIYLCSVETGIGNTIYFGEGSWLTVV.

This chain uses TRBV5-1 with TRBJ2-1; 8 bases are a match to TRBD1. Germline CDR1 is SGHRS and CDR2 is YFSETQ. The CDR3 loop spans 14 amino acids. V lost 9 bases to trimming and J lost 6 bases; unmatched junction nucleotides: 11. The CDR3 DNA follows: TGCGCCACCTCGGCCCAGGGGGCGTTCAATGAGCAGTTCTTC. Translated, it gives CATSAQGAFNEQFF. Supplemented by reference TRBV5-1 and TRBJ2-1, the full variable domain reads KAGVTQTPRYLIKTRGQQVTLSCSPISGHRSVSWYQQTPGQGLQFLFEYFSETQRNKGNFPGRFSGRQFSNSRSEMNVSTLELGDSALYLCATSAQGAFNEQFFGPGTRLTVL.

V usage is TRBV7-9 and J usage is TRBJ2-2, with TRBD2 matching over 12 bases. Germline CDR1 SEHNR, CDR2 FQNEAQ (reference sequence). V shed 11 bases and J 5 bases; nucleotides not matched to a gene: 6. The CDR3 has 14 residues. CDR3 sequence: CAGTTSGGTGELFF. As DNA, the CDR3 is TGTGCCGGAACGACTAGCGGGGGTACCGGGGAGCTGTTTTTT. Full variable domain (missing parts from reference TRBV7-9 and TRBJ2-2): DTGVSQNPRHKITKRGQNVTFRCDPISEHNRLYWYRQTLGQGPEFLTYFQNEAQLEKSRLLSDRFSAERPKGSFSTLEIQRTEQGDSAMYLCAGTTSGGTGELFFGEGSRLTVL.

This clone has more than one count but fewer than ten. V and J are TRBV6-2 or TRBV6-3 and TRBJ1-3; D gene uncertain. CDR3 length equals 15 residues. The germline gives CDR1 MNHEY, CDR2 SVGEGT. The V and J ends lost 5 bases and 3 bases respectively, with 14 bases between them. The CDR3 sequence is CASSHASARGNTIYF. Here the CDR3 DNA reads TGTGCCAGCAGTCACGCCAGTGCACGTGGAAACACCATATATTTT.

The rearrangement uses TRBV19 and TRBJ1-1, with 9 bases lining up with TRBD1. The CDR3 loop spans 13 amino acids. The V and J ends lost 9 bases and 4 bases, in that order; junction bases with no gene match: 6. Per the germline V gene, CDR1 is LNHDA and CDR2 is SQIVND (reference sequence). The CDR3 DNA reads as TGTGCCAGCCGGGACAGGGTAGGCACTGAAGCTTTCTTT. Translated: CASRDRVGTEAFF.

This chain joins TRBV6-2 or TRBV6-3 and TRBJ2-7; TRBD1 is a possible D gene (6 bases). This CDR3 is built from 15 residues. Germline V gene sequence: CDR1 MNHEY, CDR2 SVGEGT. Deletions cut 2 bases from V and 7 bases from J, with 18 bases between. The CDR3 sequence is CASSYGSVRTEEQYV. The DNA for the CDR3 is TGTGCCAGCAGTTACGGGTCAGTTCGGACAGAAGAGCAGTACGTC.

V is TRBV5-4 and J is TRBJ2-1, with 10 nucleotides matching TRBD2. The junction had 4 bases not matched to a gene; V was cut back by 2 bases and J by 2 bases. The V gene's germline CDR1 is SGHNT and CDR2 YYREEE (reference sequence). This CDR3 has 16 residues. CDR3 DNA: TGTGCCAGCAGCTTAGAGCGGGGGGGTGCCTACAATGAGCAGTTCTTC. It translates to CASSLERGGAYNEQFF.

V and J are TRBV5-1 and TRBJ1-2; 8 positions agree with TRBD1. The length of the CDR3 is 12 residues. After removal of 4 bases from V and 8 bases from J, the junction contained 4 bases not matched to a gene. Germline lookup yields CDR1 SGHRS and CDR2 YFSETQ. The CDR3 nucleotides are TGCGCCAGCAGCGACAGGGGTCACGGCTACACCTTC. Translated, it gives CASSDRGHGYTF.

V is TRBV5-1 and J is TRBJ2-1, with 14 bases lining up with TRBD2. With 0 bases clipped from V and 9 bases from J, the junction kept 5 bases outside the gene matches. Per germline, CDR1 SGHRS and CDR2 YFSETQ. The CDR3 has 16 residues. The CDR3 coding sequence is TGCGCCAGCAGCTTGGCCCCCGGGACTAGCGGGGGTGAGCAGTTCTTC. Amino acids: CASSLAPGTSGGEQFF.

This chain uses TRBV12-3 or TRBV12-4 with TRBJ1-1, with D maybe TRBD1 (5 bases). The CDR3 sequence is 13 residues long. V gave up 3 bases and J gave up 3 bases, with 8 bases separating them. CDR3 in DNA: TGTGCCAGCAGTTTTGGGGGGTACACTGAAGCTTTCTTT. Amino acids: CASSFGGYTEAFF.

This clone was found once. The chain couples TRBV14 to TRBJ2-4; maybe TRBD2 (6 bases). V lost 1 base, J lost 2 bases, and 12 bases lay in between. The V gene's germline CDR1 is SGHDN and CDR2 FVKESK. The CDR3 totals 16 residues. Here the CDR3 reads CASSQGGAQSKNIQYF. DNA for the CDR3: TGTGCCAGCAGCCAAGGCGGGGCACAGTCCAAAAACATTCAGTACTTC.

V and J are TRBV7-2 and TRBJ1-2; a weak D match, TRBD1 (6 bases). This CDR3 comprises 14 residues. V lost 5 bases to trimming and J lost 4 bases, with 14 bases between them. The germline CDR1 and CDR2 sequences are SGHTA and FQGNSA. The CDR3 sequence is CASSKGGGTYGYTF. CDR3 in DNA: TGTGCCAGCAGCAAAGGGGGGGGCACCTATGGCTACACCTTC.

The rearrangement uses TRBV6-5 and TRBJ1-4, with D possibly matching TRBD1 (6 bases). The length of the CDR3 is 15 residues. Germline V CDR1 and CDR2: MNHEY, SVGAGI. V was pared by 6 bases and J by 4 bases, with 15 bases between. The CDR3 coding sequence is TGTGCCAGCAGGCCCCAAACAGGGAATAATGAAAAACTGTTTTTT. Its translation: CASRPQTGNNEKLFF.

The V and J genes are TRBV15 and TRBJ1-5; TRBD1 is a possible D gene (5 bases). Looked up from germline, CDR1 is LNHNV and CDR2 is YYDKDF (reference sequence). The CDR3 runs 14 residues. Deletions cut 5 bases from V and 1 base from J, with 9 bases between. Here the CDR3 reads CATSPGQSNQPQHF. CDR3 DNA: TGTGCCACCAGCCCCGGACAAAGCAATCAGCCCCAGCATTTT.

Turning to this clone: This CDR3 is also generated by other DNA sequences in the sample. The rearrangement uses TRBV19 and TRBJ1-4; 7 positions agree with TRBD1. The germline CDR1 and CDR2 sequences are LNHDA and SQIVND (reference sequence). Trimming removed 9 bases from V and 4 bases from J; junction bases left unmatched: 8. CDR3 length: 14 residues. The CDR3, as DNA: TGTGCCAGCTCCTCCGGGACAGATAATGAAAAACTGTTTTTT. As protein: CASSSGTDNEKLFF.